This paragraph covers one T cell receptor (beta chain) sequence. In the authors' workflow: Amplification from reference gene primers served as the basis for estimated nucleated cell counts. Sequenced by immunoSEQ multiplex PCR; TCRdb stores in-frame clones only, minus some. V, J and clone size derive from that table, while D and trimming were established from the DNA sequence. The profile shows 140,000 to 150,000 clones, about 83% of them singletons. Clinical histories supplied by participants themselves formed the basis of cohort assignment. This sample was included in a study of blood T cell repertoires in COVID-19. The receptor was isolated from a woman aged 45-60 years who had been exposed to COVID-19. The specimen was PBMCs or T cells enriched from blood (not recorded which).

CDR3 nucleotides: TGTGCCAGTAGTAACCGGGTTGCAGATACGCAGTATTTT. Amino acid sequence: CASSNRVADTQYF. The V and J genes are TRBV19 and TRBJ2-3; D remains ambiguous. The CDR3 has 13 amino acids. The germline gives CDR1 LNHDA, CDR2 SQIVND (reference sequence). The V and J ends lost 4 bases and 4 bases respectively, with 9 bases between them.